This T cell receptor beta chain was captured in a study of OX40 agonist ivuxolimab in advanced cancers. At the level of the study: The study reported partial responses in three patients: one hepatocellular carcinoma, two cutaneous melanoma.

General study points: Low normalized T-cell clonal expansion was also seen in some nonresponders. Expanded clones belonging to CD8+ T cells outnumbered, on average, those of CD4+.

As for this clone: What it binds is unknown.

TCRdb keeps only in-frame clones here, not all; method: immunoSEQ multiplex PCR. The sample lists around 79,000 clones, 75% to 95% occurring once. With autoimmune disease history or systemic immunosuppression, patients were excluded. Germline-derived CDR1 and CDR2 are GTSNPN and SVGIG (reference sequence). V lost 0 bases and J 6 bases, leaving 12 bases between the germline ends. CDR3 length: 13 amino acids. The chain employs TRBV30 and TRBJ2-7; the D is unclear. This sequence originates from an adult with an advanced solid tumor such as melanoma, head and neck, liver or kidney cancer. The source was CD4+ or CD8+ T cells sorted from blood, collected in a trial of the OX40 agonist ivuxolimab. The CDR3 bases are TGTGCCTGGAGTGTTGTCTCTCCGGCCGAGCAGTACTTC. It yields the protein CAWSVVSPAEQYF.